This paragraph covers one T cell receptor beta chain sequence. The specificity of this receptor is unknown. No much larger clone exists at a distance of one base, and base qualities are not known. The CDR3 sequence holds 14 residues, the cysteine and phenylalanine included. The kept DNA is CDR3 alone, 42 bases in frame from the first base. From the germline V gene, CDR1 is SGHRS and CDR2 is YFSETQ. V lost 5 bases and J lost 6 bases, and the count of bases not matched to a germline gene is 6. Participants in the prospective study were enrolled through a virtual design, were aged roughly 18 to 100 years, and lived in roughly 25 United States geographic areas. Cohort assignment in the prospective study relied on participant-reported clinical history from a screening survey and a study questionnaire. ImmuneRACE Cohort 3 recovered participants were defined by two consecutive negative NP/OP PCR tests, healthcare professional clearance, or symptom resolution. Each participant in the prospective study had whole blood, serum and a nasopharyngeal or oropharyngeal swab collected by mobile phlebotomists. Prospective study participants could optionally give additional blood draws and questionnaires over an approximately 2-month period. Prospective study blood samples were shipped either frozen or at room temperature before DNA extraction.

This specimen comes from a study of blood T cell repertoires in COVID-19 (dated by TCRdb to the early 2020s). About the investigation overall: Samples covering the acute and convalescent phases of COVID-19 were provided by collaborators in the United States, Italy and Spain. The material from the prospective study consisted of cDNA or gDNA derived from T cells, B-cell-depleted T cells, or PBMCs. Deeply sampled blood TCRbeta repertoires from subjects exposed to, actively infected with, or recovered from COVID-19 were included in the dataset. The repertoires were released in a freely available public database intended as a resource for research on the immune response to SARS-CoV-2. The samples were drawn from two sources: the first 160 participants of the ongoing ImmuneRACE study, and 1,254 subjects contributed by 6 global collaborators. A de-identified subject ID, COVID-19 status, age in years and sex were almost always included in the sample metadata. Where available, HLA class I and class II types were obtained from metadata supplied by the sample provider rather than from assay-based typing.

Study-level results and caveats: The quantity of clinical and demographic metadata differed by source and by participant and was supplied without curation.

The immunoSEQ Assay, a bias-controlled multiplex PCR, was used to amplify TCRbeta CDR3 regions from genomic DNA. Concerning the study's data processing: The number of nucleated cells in each sample was estimated from the amplification of reference gene primers within the assay. Sequence reads were collapsed and filtered to measure the absolute abundance of every unique TCRbeta CDR3 rearrangement. For each sample, productive Simpson clonality was calculated by taking the square root of Simpson's diversity index across productive rearrangements. In TCRdb, the immuneACCESS table is reduced to in-frame sequences with V and J assigned. These tables do not hold every clone; where another copy was compared, an unresolved V gene accounts for under half, and the others remain unexplained. V and J calls and clone size are as listed in that table; D and trimming were resolved from the DNA. A total of under 250,000 clones appear in this sample, over 65% of them only once. 3% to 4% of the sample is taken by the ten largest.

This TCR was sampled from a woman aged 60-75 years who had recovered from COVID-19. Sequencing input: PBMCs or T cells enriched from blood (not recorded which). The rearranged segments are TRBV5-1 and TRBJ1-5; TRBD1 matches 9 bases in the middle. CDR3 loop: CASSFGTGSQPQHF. Read as DNA, the sequence is TGCGCCAGCAGTTTCGGGACAGGGAGTCAGCCCCAGCATTTT.